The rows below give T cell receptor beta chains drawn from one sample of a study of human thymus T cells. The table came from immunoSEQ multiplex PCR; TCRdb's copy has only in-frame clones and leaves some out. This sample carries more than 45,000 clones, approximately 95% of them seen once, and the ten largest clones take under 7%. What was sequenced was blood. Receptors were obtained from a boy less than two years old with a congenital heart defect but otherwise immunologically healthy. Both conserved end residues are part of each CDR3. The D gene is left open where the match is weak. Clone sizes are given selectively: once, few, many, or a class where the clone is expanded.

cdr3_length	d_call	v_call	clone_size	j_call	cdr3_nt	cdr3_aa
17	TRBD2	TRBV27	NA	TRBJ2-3	TGTGCCAGCAGTTTATCATACGCGGGGGGGTTTACGAATACGCAGTATTTT	CASSLSYAGGFTNTQYF
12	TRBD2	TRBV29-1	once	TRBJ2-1	TGCAGCGTTGCGGCTAGCGGGAGGGAGCAGTTCTTC	CSVAASGREQFF
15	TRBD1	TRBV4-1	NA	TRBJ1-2	TGCGCCAGCAGCCAAGGGCCCAGGGGGCTGTATGGCTACACCTTC	CASSQGPRGLYGYTF
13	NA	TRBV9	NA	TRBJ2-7	TGTGCCAGCAGCGTAGATATCTCCTACGAGCAGTACTTC	CASSVDISYEQYF
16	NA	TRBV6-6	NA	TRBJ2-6	TGTGCCAGCAGTTCCACCTACTCATCCGGGGCCAACGTCCTGACTTTC	CASSSTYSSGANVLTF
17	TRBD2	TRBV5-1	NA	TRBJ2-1	TGCGCCAGCAGCGTGGGACTAGCGGGAGGGCTGGGGAATGAGCAGTTCTTC	CASSVGLAGGLGNEQFF
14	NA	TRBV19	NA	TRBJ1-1	TGTGCCAGTAGTTCGAGGGGAATGAACACTGAAGCTTTCTTT	CASSSRGMNTEAFF
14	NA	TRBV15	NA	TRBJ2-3	TGTGCCACCAGCAGAGGGCAAGGCGCAGATACGCAGTATTTT	CATSRGQGADTQYF
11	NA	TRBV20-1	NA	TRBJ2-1	TGCAGTGCTACCTACTCCACCGGGCAGTTCTTC	CSATYSTGQFF
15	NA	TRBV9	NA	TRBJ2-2	TGTGCCAGCAGCGTAGGAGGGGGTAACACCGGGGAGCTGTTTTTT	CASSVGGGNTGELFF
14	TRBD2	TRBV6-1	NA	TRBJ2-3	TGTGCCAGCAGTGAAAGGGGTAGGACTAGCGCGCAGTATTTT	CASSERGRTSAQYF
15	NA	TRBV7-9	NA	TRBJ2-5	TGTGCCAGCAGCTTGAAGCGAGGACCCAAAGAGACCCAGTACTTC	CASSLKRGPKETQYF
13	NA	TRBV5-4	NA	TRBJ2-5	TGTGCCAGCAGCTTCGACACCCAAGAGACCCAGTACTTC	CASSFDTQETQYF
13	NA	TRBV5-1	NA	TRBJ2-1	TGCGCCAGCAGCTTTGGAGTGGTAGCTGAGCAGTTCTTC	CASSFGVVAEQFF
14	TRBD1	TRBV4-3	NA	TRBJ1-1	TGCGCCAGCAGCCAAGGACAGGGTGCCACTGAAGCTTTCTTT	CASSQGQGATEAFF
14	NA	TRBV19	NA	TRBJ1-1	TGTGCCAGTAGTGTCGACCCGGGGACATCTGCAGCTTTCTTT	CASSVDPGTSAAFF
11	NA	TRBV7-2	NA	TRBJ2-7	TGTGCCAGCAGCCCCTCCTACGAGCAGTACTTC	CASSPSYEQYF
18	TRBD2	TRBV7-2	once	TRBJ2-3	TGTGCCAGCAGCCCACAAGCGACTAGCGGGGGGGCCGGAGATACGCAGTATTTT	CASSPQATSGGAGDTQYF
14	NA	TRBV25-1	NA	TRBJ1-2	TGTGCCAGCTCCTCGTCGGGCTTGCCTAGAGGCTACACCTTC	CASSSSGLPRGYTF
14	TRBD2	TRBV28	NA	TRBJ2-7	TGTGCCAGCAGTTTACCGGGGGGGGCCTACGAGCAGTACTTC	CASSLPGGAYEQYF
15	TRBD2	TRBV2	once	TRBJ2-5	TGTGCCAGCGGAGCCAGCGGGGGGGCCGGGGAGACCCAGTACTTC	CASGASGGAGETQYF
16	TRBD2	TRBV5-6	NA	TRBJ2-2	TGTGCCAGCAGCTTGGTGACTAGCGGGATCACCGGGGAGCTGTTTTTT	CASSLVTSGITGELFF
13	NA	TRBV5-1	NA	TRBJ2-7	TGCGCCAGCAGCTTGGGGGGAAGCACCGAGCAGTACTTC	CASSLGGSTEQYF
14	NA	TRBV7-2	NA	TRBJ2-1	TGTGCCAGCAGCCACAAATACGGGTTGAATGAGCAGTTCTTC	CASSHKYGLNEQFF
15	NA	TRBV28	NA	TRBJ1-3	TGTGCCAGCAGTTACGACAGTTCCTCTGGAAACACCATATATTTT	CASSYDSSSGNTIYF
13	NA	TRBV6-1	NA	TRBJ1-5	TGTGCCAGCAGCCCTACAGGGAGCCAGCCCCAGCATTTT	CASSPTGSQPQHF
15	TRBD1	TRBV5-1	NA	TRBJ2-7	TGCGCCAGCAGCTCCACCGGGACAGGGGCCTACGAGCAGTACTTC	CASSSTGTGAYEQYF
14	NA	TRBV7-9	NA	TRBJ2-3	TGTGCCAGCAGCCTGGGTCGGAGCACAGATACGCAGTATTTT	CASSLGRSTDTQYF
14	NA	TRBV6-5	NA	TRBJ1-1	TGTGCCAGCAGTTCGTCCAGGGAGAACACTGAAGCTTTCTTT	CASSSSRENTEAFF
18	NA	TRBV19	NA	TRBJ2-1	TGTGCCAGTACCCCTAACAAGGTATTTACCCGCTCCTACAATGAGCAGTTCTTC	CASTPNKVFTRSYNEQFF
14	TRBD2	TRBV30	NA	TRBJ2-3	TGTGCCTGGAGTCTAGCGGGAAGGACAGATACGCAGTATTTT	CAWSLAGRTDTQYF
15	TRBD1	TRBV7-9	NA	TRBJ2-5	TGTGCCAGCAGCCCTGGGGGCTCAGCTCAGGGGGCCCAGTACTTC	CASSPGGSAQGAQYF
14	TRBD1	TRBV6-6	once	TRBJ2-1	TGTGCCAGCAGCTCCGGGACAGGGGACAATGAGCAGTTCTTC	CASSSGTGDNEQFF
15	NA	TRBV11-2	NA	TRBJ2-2	TGTGCCAGCAGCTTAGGACATTTGAACACCGGGGAGCTGTTTTTT	CASSLGHLNTGELFF
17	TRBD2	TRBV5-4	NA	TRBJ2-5	TGTGCCAGCAGCCCTAGGAGCGGGGGGGCCAGGGGAGAGACCCAGTACTTC	CASSPRSGGARGETQYF
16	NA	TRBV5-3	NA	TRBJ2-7	TGTGCCAGAAGCGGAACCGGGCCCGCAGGAGACTACGAGCAGTACTTC	CARSGTGPAGDYEQYF
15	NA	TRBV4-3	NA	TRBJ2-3	TGCGCCAGCAGCTTAAGCGACTCTACCACAGATACGCAGTATTTT	CASSLSDSTTDTQYF
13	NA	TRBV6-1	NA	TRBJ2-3	TGTGCCAGCAGCAGGCGAGAGGCAGATACGCAGTATTTT	CASSRREADTQYF
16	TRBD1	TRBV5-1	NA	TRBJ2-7	TGCGCCAGCAGTATTTTAGGGGGACAGGGGTCCTACGAGCAGTACTTC	CASSILGGQGSYEQYF
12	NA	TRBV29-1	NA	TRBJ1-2	TGCAGCGTTGGAGGAAGCGGGTATGGCTACACCTTC	CSVGGSGYGYTF
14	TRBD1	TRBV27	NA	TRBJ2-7	TGTGCCAGCAGTTGGGGACAGGGGGACTACGAGCAGTACTTC	CASSWGQGDYEQYF
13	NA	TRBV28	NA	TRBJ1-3	TGTGCCAGCATGGGGGGAACTGGAAACACCATATATTTT	CASMGGTGNTIYF
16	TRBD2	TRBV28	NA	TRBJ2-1	TGTGCCAGCAGATATAGCGGGCTGAGCTCCTACAATGAGCAGTTCTTC	CASRYSGLSSYNEQFF
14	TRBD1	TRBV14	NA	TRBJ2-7	TGTGCCAGCAGCTGGGGACAGGGATTCTACGAGCAGTACTTC	CASSWGQGFYEQYF
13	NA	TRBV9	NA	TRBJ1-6	TGTGCCAGCAGCGTAGCTGGAAGGTCACCCCTCCACTTT	CASSVAGRSPLHF
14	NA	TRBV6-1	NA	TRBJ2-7	TGTGCCAGCAGTGGATGGGGCAGCTCCTACGAGCAGTACTTC	CASSGWGSSYEQYF
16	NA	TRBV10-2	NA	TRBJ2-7	TGCGCCAGCAGTGAGGACCTACCCTTACTCATCTACGAGCAGTACTTC	CASSEDLPLLIYEQYF
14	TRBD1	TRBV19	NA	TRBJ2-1	TGTGCCAGTAGTGCAAACAGGGGGCTAAGGGAGCAGTTCTTC	CASSANRGLREQFF
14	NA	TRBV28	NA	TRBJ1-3	TGTGCCAGCAGTTTAGGAGGCTCTGGAAACACCATATATTTT	CASSLGGSGNTIYF
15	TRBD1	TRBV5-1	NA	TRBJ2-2	TGCGCCAGCAGCACGGACAGGGGAAACACCGGGGAGCTGTTTTTT	CASSTDRGNTGELFF
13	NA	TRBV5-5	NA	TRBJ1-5	TGTGCCAGCAGCTTGGATCGGCTTGGGCCCCAGCATTTT	CASSLDRLGPQHF
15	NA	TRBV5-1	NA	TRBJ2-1	TGCGCCAGCAGCCCCCTGGGAATCTCCTACAATGAGCAGTTCTTC	CASSPLGISYNEQFF
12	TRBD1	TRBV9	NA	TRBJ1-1	TGTGCCAGCAGTCCTTGGACAGGGCTGGCTTTCTTT	CASSPWTGLAFF
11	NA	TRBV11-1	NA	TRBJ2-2	TGTGCCAGCAGCTTACGCGGGGAGCTGTTTTTT	CASSLRGELFF